This T cell receptor beta chain originates from a study of blood T cell repertoires in COVID-19. Study at large: Acute and convalescent COVID-19 samples came from the United States, Italy and Spain. From T cells, B-cell-depleted T cells, or PBMCs came the material, which was cDNA or gDNA.

As processed by the authors: Estimation of nucleated cell counts was performed using reference gene primer amplification. Assay used: immunoSEQ multiplex PCR; TCRdb lists only in-frame clones, some missing. Clonal size and the V and J genes are those of that table, whereas D and trimming came from the DNA. The table lists around 620,000 clones, more than 80% of them singletons. This TCR came from a woman between 18 and 29 years old with acute or convalescent COVID-19. Input material: peripheral blood.

The CDR3 DNA sequence: TGCGCCAGCACCCCGGGACAGGGTACTAATTCACCCCTCCACTTT. Translating it yields CASTPGQGTNSPLHF. The V gene is TRBV5-1, the J gene TRBJ1-6; 9 positions match TRBD1. The CDR3 runs to 15 residues. Germline lookup yields CDR1 SGHRS and CDR2 YFSETQ. The trim removed 6 bases at V and 6 bases at J, leaving 7 bases unmatched.